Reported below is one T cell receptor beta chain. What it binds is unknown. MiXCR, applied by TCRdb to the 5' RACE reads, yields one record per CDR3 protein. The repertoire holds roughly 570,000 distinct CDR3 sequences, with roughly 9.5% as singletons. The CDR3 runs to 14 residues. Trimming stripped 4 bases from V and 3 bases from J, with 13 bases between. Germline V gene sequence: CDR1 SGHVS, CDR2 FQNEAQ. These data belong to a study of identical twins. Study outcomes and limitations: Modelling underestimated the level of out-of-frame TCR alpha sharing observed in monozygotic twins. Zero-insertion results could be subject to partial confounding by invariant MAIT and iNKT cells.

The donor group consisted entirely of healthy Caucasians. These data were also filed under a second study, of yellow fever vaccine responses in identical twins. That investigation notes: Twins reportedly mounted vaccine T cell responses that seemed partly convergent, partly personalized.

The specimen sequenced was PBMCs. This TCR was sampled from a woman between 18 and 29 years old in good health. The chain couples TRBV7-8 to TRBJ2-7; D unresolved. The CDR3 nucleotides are TGTGCCAGCAGCTCCCATGCCCCTGACTACGAGCAGTACTTC. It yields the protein CASSSHAPDYEQYF.